This T cell receptor beta chain was identified in a study of CD8 T cells in ankylosing spondylitis. Study-wide results and limits: From matched ankylosing spondylitis synovial fluid, disease-linked clones were reportedly recovered at significantly enriched levels. A number of the motif variants had already been described in reactive arthritis synovial fluid and blood.

The CDR3 has 14 amino acids. CDR1 KGHSH and CDR2 LQKENI come from the germline V gene. V lost 2 bases, J lost 9 bases, and 17 bases lay in between. MiXCR was run by TCRdb on the 5' RACE reads, yielding one entry per CDR3 protein. Of about 39,000 distinct CDR3 sequences listed, about a tenth are singletons. This clonotype was found once. Its antigen is currently unknown. The sample taken for sequencing was blood, either unsorted or a sorted T cell fraction (not recorded which). The V call is TRBV18, the J call TRBJ2-7, with no clear D. The clonotype comes from a male donor with ankylosing spondylitis or in good health (not recorded which). The CDR3: CASSPLPVGVGQYF. The CDR3 DNA sequence: TGTGCCAGCTCACCATTACCTGTTGGGGTCGGGCAGTACTTC.